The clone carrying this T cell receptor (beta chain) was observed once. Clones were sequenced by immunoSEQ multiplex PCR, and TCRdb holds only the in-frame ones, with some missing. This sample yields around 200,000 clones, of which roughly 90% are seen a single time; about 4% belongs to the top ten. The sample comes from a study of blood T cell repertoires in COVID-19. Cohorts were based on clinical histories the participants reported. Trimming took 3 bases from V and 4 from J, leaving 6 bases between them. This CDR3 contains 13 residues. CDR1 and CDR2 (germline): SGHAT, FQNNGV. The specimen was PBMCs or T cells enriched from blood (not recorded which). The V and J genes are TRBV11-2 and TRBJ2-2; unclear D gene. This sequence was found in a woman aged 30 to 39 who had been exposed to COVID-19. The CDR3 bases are TGTGCCAGCAGCTTGACGGGCACCGGGGAGCTGTTTTTT. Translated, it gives CASSLTGTGELFF.